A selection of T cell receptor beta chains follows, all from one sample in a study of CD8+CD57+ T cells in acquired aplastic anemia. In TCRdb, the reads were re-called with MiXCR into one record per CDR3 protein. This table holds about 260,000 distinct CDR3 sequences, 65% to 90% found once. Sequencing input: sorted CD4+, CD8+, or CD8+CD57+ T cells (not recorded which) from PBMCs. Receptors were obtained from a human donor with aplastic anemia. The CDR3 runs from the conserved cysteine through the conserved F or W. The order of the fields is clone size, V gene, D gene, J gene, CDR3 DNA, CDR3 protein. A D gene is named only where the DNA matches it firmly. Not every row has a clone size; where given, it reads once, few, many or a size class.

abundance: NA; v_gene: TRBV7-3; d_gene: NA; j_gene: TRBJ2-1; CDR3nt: TGTGCCAGCAGCTTAGGTAGGGGACGGAAAGATACGCAGTTCTTC; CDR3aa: CASSLGRGRKDTQFF
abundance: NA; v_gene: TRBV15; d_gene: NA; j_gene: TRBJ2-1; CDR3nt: TGTGCCTGCAGTGCTGGGGGGTTCCATCGGGAGTTCTTC; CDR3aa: CACSAGGFHREFF
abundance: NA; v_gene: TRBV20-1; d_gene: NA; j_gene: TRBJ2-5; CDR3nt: TGCAGTGCTAGAGACCAGGTGGAGACCCAGTACTTC; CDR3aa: CSARDQVETQYF
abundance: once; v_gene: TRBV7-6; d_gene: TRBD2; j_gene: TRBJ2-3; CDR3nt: TGTGCCAGCACCTTAGGGAGGGTCCCCGCTACGCCCAACTTT; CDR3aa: CASTLGRVPATPNF
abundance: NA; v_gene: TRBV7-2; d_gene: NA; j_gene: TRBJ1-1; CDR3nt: TGTGCCAGCAGCTCAGCTGTAAGAGGGAACACTGAAGCTTTCTTT; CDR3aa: CASSSAVRGNTEAFF
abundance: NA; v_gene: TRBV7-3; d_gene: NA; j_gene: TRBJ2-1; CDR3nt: TGTGCCAGCAGCCAAGCGGGCGGAGGGCAACATGAAGCGCAGTTCTTC; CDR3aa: CASSQAGGGQHEAQFF
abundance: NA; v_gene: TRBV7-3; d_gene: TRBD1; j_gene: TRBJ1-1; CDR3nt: TGTGCCAGCAGCCCCGCTCCGGGACAGAGACATGAACACTTCTTT; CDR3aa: CASSPAPGQRHEHFF
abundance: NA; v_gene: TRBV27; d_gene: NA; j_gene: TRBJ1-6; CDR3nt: TGTGCCAGCAGACTGGGACTAGGCGGCTATAATTCACCCCTCCACTTT; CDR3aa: CASRLGLGGYNSPLHF
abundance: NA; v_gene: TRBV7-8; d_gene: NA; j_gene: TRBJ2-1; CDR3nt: TGTGCCAGCAGCTTAGCGGGAGGCCCCGAGCAGCACTTC; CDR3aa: CASSLAGGPEQHF
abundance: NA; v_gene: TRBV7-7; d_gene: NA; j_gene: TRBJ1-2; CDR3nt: TGTGCTAGCAGCTTAGGAGTCAGGACCAGGTGCAACTATGGCTACACCTTC; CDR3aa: CASSLGVRTRCNYGYTF
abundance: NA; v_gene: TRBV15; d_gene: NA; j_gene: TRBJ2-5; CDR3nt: TGTGCCACCAGCAGAGGGGGAGACCAAGAGCCCCAGTACTTC; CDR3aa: CATSRGGDQEPQYF